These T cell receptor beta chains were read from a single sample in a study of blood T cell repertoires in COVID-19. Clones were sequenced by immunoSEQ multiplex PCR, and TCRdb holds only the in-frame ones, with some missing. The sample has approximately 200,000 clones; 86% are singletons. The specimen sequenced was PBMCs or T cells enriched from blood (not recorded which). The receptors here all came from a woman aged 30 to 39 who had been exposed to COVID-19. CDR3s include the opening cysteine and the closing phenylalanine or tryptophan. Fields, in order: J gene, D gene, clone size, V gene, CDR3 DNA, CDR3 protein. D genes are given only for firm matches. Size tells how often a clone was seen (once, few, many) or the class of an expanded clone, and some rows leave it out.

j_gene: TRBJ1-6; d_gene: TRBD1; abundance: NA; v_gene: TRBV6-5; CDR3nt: TGTGCCACCGCAACAGGGGGGTATAATTCACCCCTCCACTTT; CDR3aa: CATATGGYNSPLHF
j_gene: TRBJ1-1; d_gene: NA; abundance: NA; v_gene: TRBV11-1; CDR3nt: TGTGCCAGCAGCCCCTCCAGGGAGAACACTGAAGCTTTCTTT; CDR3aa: CASSPSRENTEAFF
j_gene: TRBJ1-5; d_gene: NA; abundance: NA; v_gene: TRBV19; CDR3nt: TGTGCCAGTAGTACCCCTTGGGGGGGGGCAGGCAATCAGCCCCAGCATTTT; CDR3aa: CASSTPWGGAGNQPQHF
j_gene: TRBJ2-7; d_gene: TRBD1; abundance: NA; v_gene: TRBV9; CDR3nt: TGTGCCAGCAGCCCCCGGACAGGGGGTAACGAGCAGTACTTC; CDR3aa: CASSPRTGGNEQYF
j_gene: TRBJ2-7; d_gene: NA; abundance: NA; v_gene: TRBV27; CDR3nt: TGTGCCAGCAGTTTCCGCAGGGTGGACGAGCAGTACTTC; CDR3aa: CASSFRRVDEQYF
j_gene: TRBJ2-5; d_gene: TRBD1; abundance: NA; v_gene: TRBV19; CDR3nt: TGTGCCAGTAGTATGGAGGACAGGGGGGATTGGGAGACCCAGTACTTC; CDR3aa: CASSMEDRGDWETQYF
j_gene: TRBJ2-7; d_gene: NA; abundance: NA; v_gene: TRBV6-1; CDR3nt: TGTGCCAGCAGTGACGGGGGTTTGTACAACGAGCAGTACTTC; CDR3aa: CASSDGGLYNEQYF
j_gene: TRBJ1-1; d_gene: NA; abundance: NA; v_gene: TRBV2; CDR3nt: TGTGCCAGCAGTGAAGGGGGCGCCAGTGTCACTGAAGCTTTCTTT; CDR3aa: CASSEGGASVTEAFF
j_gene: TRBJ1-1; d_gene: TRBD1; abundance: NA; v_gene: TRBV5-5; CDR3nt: TGTGCCAGCAGCTTGAGGACAGGGACGAACACTGAAGCTTTCTTT; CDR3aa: CASSLRTGTNTEAFF
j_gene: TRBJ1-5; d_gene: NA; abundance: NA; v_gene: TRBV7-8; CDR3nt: TGTGCCAGCAGCCTGTCGGGGAGCACTAGCAATCAGCCCCAGCATTTT; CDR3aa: CASSLSGSTSNQPQHF
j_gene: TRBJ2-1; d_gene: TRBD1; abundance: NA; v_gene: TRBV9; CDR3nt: TGTGCCAGCAGCTCCGGACAGGGGAATGAGCAGTTCTTC; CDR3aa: CASSSGQGNEQFF
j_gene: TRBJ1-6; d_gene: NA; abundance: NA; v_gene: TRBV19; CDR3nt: TGTGCCAGTAGGTATAGGGACACGACCTATAATTCACCCCTCCACTTT; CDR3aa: CASRYRDTTYNSPLHF
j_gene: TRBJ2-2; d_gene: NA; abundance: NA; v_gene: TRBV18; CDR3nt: TGTGCCAGCTCACCAGGCGGCGGAATAAACACCGGGGAGCTGTTTTTT; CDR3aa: CASSPGGGINTGELFF
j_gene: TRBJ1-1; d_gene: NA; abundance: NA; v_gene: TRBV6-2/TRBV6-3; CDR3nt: TGTGCCAGCAGTTACAGTTGGGGGGTCCTGGCTTTCTTT; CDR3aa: CASSYSWGVLAFF
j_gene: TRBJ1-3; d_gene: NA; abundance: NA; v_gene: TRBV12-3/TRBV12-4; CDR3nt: TGTGCCAGCAGCCCAATTGGAAACACCATATATTTT; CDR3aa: CASSPIGNTIYF
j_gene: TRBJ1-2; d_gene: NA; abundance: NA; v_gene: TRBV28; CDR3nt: TGTGCCAGCAACAGCAACAGGCCATCTAACTATGGCTACACCTTC; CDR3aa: CASNSNRPSNYGYTF
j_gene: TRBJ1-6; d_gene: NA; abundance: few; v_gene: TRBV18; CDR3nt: TGTGCCAGCTCACAGGGGATGAAGGATTCACCCCTCCACTTT; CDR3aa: CASSQGMKDSPLHF
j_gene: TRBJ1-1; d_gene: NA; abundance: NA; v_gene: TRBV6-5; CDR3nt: TGTGCCAGCAGTTACCTGGGCCGCCCCACTGAAGCTTTCTTT; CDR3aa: CASSYLGRPTEAFF